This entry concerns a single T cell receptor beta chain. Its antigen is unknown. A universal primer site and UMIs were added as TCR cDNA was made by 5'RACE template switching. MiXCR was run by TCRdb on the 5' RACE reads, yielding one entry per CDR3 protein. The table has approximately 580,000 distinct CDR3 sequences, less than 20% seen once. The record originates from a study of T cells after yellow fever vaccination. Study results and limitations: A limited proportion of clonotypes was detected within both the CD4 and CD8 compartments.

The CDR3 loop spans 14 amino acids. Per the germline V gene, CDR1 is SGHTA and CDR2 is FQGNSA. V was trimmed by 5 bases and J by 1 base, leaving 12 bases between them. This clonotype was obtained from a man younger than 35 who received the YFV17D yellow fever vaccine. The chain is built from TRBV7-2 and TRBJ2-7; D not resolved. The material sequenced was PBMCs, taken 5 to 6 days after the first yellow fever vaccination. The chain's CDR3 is CASSTDSNSYEQYF. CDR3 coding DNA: TGTGCCAGCAGCACCGATTCCAATTCCTACGAGCAGTACTTC.